This TCR beta chain was sequenced during a study of cytomegalovirus exposure and HLA in healthy donors. CDR3 length: 14 residues. CDR1 is LNHNV and CDR2 is YYDKDF in the germline V gene (reference sequence). The ends were cut back, 6 bases at V and 8 bases at J, with 16 bases in the middle. Study-level results: Certain indistinguishable V segments, among them TRBV6-2 and TRBV6-3, were excluded. Later on, analysis showed that most CMV-associated TCR beta chains appeared to be HLA-restricted.

This clone was counted only a few times. Its cognate antigen is unknown. Primers for the PCR totalled 60 Vbeta and 13 Jbeta. Generated by immunoSEQ multiplex PCR, the TCRdb table keeps only in-frame clones and is missing some. The sample lists 100,000 or so clones; roughly three quarters were seen once. This TCR was recovered from a man aged 40-49 years in good health and CMV-seronegative. Material for sequencing was PBMCs. The gene calls are TRBV15 and TRBJ1-4, with D perhaps TRBD1 (5 bases). CDR3 amino acids: CATRASGRGEKLFF. The CDR3 DNA sequence: TGTGCCACCAGAGCGTCAGGGAGGGGAGAAAAACTGTTTTTT.